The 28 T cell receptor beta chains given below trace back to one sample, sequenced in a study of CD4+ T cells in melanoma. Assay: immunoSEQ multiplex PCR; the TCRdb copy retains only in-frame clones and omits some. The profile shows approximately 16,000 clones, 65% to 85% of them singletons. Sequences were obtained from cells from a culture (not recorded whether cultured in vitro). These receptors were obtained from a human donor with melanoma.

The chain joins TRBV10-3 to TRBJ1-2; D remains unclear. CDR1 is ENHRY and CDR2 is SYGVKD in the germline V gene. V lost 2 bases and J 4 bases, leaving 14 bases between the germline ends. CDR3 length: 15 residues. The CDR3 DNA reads TGTGCCATCAGTGAGGATGTGGGGAGTGGCTATGGCTACACCTTC. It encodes CAISEDVGSGYGYTF.

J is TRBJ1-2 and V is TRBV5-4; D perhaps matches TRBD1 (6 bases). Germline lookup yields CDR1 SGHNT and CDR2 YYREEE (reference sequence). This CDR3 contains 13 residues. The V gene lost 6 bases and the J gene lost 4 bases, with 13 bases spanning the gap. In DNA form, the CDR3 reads TGTGCCAGCACCCAGGGGTTAGGCTATGGCTACACCTTC. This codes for CASTQGLGYGYTF. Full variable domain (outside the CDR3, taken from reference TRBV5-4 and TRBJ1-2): ETGVTQSPTHLIKTRGQQVTLRCSSQSGHNTVSWYQQALGQGPQFIFQYYREEENGRGNFPPRFSGLQFPNYSSELNVNALELDDSALYLCASTQGLGYGYTFGSGTRLTVV.

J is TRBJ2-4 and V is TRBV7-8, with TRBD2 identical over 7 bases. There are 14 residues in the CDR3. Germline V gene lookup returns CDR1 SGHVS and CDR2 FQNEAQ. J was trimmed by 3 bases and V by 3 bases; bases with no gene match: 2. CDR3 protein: CASSFGGGKNIQYF. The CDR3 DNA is TGTGCCAGCAGCTTTGGGGGGGGCAAAAACATTCAGTACTTC. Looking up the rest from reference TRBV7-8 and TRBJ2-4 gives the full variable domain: GAGVSQSPRYKVAKRGQDVALRCDPISGHVSLFWYQQALGQGPEFLTYFQNEAQLDKSGLPSDRFFAERPEGSVSTLKIQRTQQEDSAVYLCASSFGGGKNIQYFGAGTRLSVL.

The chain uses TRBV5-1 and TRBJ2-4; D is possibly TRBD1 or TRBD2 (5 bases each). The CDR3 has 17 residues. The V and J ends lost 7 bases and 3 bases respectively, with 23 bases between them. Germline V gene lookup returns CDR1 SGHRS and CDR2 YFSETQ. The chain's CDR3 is CASHRGGAGNGKNIQYF. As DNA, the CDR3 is TGCGCCAGCCACCGGGGCGGTGCAGGGAACGGCAAAAACATTCAGTACTTC.

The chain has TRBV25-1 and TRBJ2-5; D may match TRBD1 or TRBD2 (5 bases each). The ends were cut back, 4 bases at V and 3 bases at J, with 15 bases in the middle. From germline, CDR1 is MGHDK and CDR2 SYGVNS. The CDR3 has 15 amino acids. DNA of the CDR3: TGTGCCAGCAGTGGAGCCGGGACGAAAAAAGAGACCCAGTACTTC. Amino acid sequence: CASSGAGTKKETQYF.

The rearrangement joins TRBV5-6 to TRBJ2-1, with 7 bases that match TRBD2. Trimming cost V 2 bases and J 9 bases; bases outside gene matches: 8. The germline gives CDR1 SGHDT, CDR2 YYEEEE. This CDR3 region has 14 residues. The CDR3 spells CASSFSSTSTEQFF. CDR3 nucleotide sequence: TGTGCCAGCAGCTTCTCCTCGACTAGCACTGAGCAGTTCTTC.

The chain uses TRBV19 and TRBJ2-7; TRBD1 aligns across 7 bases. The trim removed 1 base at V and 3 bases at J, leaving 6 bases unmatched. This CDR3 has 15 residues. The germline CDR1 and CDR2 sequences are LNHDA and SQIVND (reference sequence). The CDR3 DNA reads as TGTGCCAGTAGTATAGCTTCGACAGGGAACTACGAGCAGTACTTC. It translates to CASSIASTGNYEQYF.

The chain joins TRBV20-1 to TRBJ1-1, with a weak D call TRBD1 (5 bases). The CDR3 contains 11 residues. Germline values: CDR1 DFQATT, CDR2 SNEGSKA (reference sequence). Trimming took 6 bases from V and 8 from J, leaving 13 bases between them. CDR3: CSARYRREAFF. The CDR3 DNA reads TGCAGTGCCCGATACAGGAGAGAAGCTTTCTTT.

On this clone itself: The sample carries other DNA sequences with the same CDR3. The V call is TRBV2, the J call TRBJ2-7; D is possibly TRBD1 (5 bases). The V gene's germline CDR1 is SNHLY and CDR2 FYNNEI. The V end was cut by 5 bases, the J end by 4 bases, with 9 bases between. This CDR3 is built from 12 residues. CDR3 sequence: CASSRDSYEQYF. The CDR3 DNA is TGTGCCAGCAGTAGAGACAGTTACGAGCAGTACTTC.

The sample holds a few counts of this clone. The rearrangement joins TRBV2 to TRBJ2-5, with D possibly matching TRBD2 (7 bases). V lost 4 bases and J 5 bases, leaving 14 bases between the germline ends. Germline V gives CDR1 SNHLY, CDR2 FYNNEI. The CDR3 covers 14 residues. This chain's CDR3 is CASSVGGASETQYF. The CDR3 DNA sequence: TGTGCCAGCAGTGTAGGGGGGGCCAGCGAGACCCAGTACTTC.

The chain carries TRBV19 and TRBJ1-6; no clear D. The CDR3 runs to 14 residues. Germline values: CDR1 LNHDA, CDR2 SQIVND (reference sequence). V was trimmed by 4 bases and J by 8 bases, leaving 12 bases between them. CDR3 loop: CASSTRDTYSPLHF. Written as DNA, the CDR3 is TGTGCCAGTAGTACTCGTGATACGTATTCACCCCTCCACTTT.

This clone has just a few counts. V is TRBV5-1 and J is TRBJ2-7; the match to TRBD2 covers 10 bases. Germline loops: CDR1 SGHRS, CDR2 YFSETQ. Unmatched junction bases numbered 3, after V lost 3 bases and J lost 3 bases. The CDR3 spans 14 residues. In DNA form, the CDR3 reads TGCGCCAGCAGCTCCATAGCGGGGGGCTACGAGCAGTACTTC. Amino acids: CASSSIAGGYEQYF.

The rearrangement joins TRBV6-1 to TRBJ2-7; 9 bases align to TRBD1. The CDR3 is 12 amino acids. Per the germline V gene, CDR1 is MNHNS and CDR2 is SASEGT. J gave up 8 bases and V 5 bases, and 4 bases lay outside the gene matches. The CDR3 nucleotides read TGTGCCAGCAGTCGGGACAGGGCACAGCAGTACTTC. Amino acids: CASSRDRAQQYF.

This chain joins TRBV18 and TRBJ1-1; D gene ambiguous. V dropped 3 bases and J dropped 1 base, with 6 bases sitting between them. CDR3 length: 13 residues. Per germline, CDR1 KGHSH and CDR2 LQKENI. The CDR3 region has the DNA TGTGCCAGCTCACCGGATGGGAACACTGAAGCTTTCTTT. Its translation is CASSPDGNTEAFF. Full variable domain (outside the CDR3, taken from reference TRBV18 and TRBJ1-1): NAGVMQNPRHLVRRRGQEARLRCSPMKGHSHVYWYRQLPEEGLKFMVYLQKENIIDESGMPKERFSAEFPKEGPSILRIQQVVRGDSAAYFCASSPDGNTEAFFGQGTRLTVV.

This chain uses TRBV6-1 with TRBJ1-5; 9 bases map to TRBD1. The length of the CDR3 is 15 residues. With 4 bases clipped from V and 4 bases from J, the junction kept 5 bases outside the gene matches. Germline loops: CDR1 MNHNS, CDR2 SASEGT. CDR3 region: CASSASGTGNQPQHF. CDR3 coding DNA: TGTGCCAGCAGTGCCTCCGGGACAGGGAATCAGCCCCAGCATTTT.

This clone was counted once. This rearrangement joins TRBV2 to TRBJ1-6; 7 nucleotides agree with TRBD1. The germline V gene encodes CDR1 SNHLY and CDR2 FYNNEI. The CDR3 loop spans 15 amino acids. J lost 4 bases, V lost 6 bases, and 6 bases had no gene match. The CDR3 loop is CASREGQRYNSPLHF. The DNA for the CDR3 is TGTGCCAGCAGGGAGGGACAGAGATATAATTCACCCCTCCACTTT. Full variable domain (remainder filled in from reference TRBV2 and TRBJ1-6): EPEVTQTPSHQVTQMGQEVILRCVPISNHLYFYWYRQILGQKVEFLVSFYNNEISEKSEIFDDQFSVERPDGSNFTLKIRSTKLEDSAMYFCASREGQRYNSPLHFGNGTRLTVT.

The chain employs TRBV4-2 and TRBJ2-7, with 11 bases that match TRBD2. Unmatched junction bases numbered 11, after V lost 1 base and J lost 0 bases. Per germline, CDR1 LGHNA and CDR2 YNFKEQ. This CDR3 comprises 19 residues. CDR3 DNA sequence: TGTGCCAGCAGCCAAGCCTTGGGGACTAGCGGAGAGAGCTCCTACGAGCAGTACTTC. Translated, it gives CASSQALGTSGESSYEQYF.

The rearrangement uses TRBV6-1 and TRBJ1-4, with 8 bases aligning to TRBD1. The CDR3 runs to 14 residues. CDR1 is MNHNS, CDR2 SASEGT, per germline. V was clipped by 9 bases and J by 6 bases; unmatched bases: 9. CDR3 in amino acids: CASRTGPIYEKLFF. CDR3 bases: TGTGCCAGTAGGACAGGGCCGATTTATGAAAAACTGTTTTTT.

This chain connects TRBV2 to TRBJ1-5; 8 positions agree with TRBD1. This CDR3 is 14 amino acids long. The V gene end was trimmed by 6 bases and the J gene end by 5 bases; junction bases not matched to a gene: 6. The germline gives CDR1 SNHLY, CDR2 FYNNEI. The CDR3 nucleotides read TGTGCCAGCAGGGCGGGACAGGTCTATCAGCCCCAGCATTTT. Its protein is CASRAGQVYQPQHF.

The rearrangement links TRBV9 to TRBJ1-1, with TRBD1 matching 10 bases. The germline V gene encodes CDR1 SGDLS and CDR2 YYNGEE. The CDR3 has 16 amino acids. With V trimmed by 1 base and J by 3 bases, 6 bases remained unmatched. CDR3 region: CASSVPDRGEDTEAFF. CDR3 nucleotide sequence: TGTGCCAGCAGCGTACCGGACAGGGGGGAGGACACTGAAGCTTTCTTT.

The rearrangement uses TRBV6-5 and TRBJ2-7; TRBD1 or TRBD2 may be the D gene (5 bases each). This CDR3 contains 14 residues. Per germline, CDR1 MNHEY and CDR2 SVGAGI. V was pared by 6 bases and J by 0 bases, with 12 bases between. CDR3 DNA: TGTGCCAGCAGCTCTCGGGACGCCTCCTACGAGCAGTACTTC. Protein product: CASSSRDASYEQYF.

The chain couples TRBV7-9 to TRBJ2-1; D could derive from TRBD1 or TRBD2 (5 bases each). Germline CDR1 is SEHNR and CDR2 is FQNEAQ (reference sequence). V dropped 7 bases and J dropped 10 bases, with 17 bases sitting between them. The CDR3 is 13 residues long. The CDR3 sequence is CASIVGRSLEQFF. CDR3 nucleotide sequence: TGTGCCAGCATCGTGGGACGGTCCTTGGAGCAGTTCTTC.

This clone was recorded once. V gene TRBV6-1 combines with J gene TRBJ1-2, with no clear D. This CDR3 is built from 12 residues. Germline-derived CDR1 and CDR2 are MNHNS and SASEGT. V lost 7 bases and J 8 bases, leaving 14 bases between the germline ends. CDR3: CASNALRMGYTF. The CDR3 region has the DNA TGTGCCAGCAATGCCCTAAGGATGGGCTACACCTTC.

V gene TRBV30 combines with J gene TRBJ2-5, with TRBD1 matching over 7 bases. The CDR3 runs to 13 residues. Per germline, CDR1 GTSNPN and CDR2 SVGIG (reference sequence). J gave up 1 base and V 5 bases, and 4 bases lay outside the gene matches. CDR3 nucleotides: TGTGCCTGGGGGGGACAGCCCCAAGAGACCCAGTACTTC. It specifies CAWGGQPQETQYF.

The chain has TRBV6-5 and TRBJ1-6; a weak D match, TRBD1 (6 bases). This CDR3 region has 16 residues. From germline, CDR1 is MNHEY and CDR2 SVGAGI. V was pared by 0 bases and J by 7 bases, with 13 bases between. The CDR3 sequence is CASSYSRDTRNSPLHF. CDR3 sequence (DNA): TGTGCCAGCAGTTACTCGAGGGACACAAGGAATTCACCCCTCCACTTT.

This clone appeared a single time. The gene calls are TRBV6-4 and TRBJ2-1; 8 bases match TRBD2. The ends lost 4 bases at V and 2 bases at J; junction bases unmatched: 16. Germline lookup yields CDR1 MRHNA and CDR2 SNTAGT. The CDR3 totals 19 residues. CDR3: CASSAAFAGGKGAYNEQFF. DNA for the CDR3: TGTGCCAGCAGTGCCGCCTTCGCGGGGGGCAAGGGGGCCTACAATGAGCAGTTCTTC.

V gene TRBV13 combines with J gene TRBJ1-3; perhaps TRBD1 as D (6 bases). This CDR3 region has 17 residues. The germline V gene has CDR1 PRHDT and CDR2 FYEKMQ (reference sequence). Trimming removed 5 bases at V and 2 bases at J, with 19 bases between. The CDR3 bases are TGTGCCAGCAGCCAACTAAGGTTTAGGGGGACTGGAAACACCATATATTTT. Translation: CASSQLRFRGTGNTIYF.

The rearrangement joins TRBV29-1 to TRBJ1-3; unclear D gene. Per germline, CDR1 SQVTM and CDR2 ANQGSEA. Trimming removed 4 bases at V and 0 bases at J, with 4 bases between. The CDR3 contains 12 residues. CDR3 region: CSVGGSGNTIYF. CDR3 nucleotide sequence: TGCAGCGTTGGGGGCTCTGGAAACACCATATATTTT.